The 21 T cell receptor beta chains below come from one sample, sequenced in a study of Ad26.COV2.S vaccination and SARS-CoV-2 variants. Treatment meaning: 15 to 20 received Ad26.COV2.S at low or high dose, single or two shots; 5 received placebo; per-sample allocation not given. Sampling was done on day 63 after the first vaccine or placebo injection. Profiling relied on immunoSEQ multiplex PCR, and the TCRdb table lists in-frame clones only, not all of them. This sample yields fewer than 400,000 clones, of which approximately 91% are seen a single time; around 3.4% belongs to the top ten. Sequencing used peripheral blood, obtained in a trial of Ad26.COV2.S vaccine versus placebo. Receptors originate from a person between 18 and 65 years old who received the Ad26.COV2.S COVID-19 vaccine or a placebo.

The chain uses TRBV29-1 and TRBJ1-4; maybe TRBD1 (5 bases). Per the germline V gene, CDR1 is SQVTM and CDR2 is ANQGSEA. V gave up 5 bases and J gave up 8 bases, with 12 bases separating them. CDR3 size: 12 residues. As DNA, the CDR3 is TGCAGCGTTTCGGGGGTAGGAGAAAAACTGTTTTTT. It yields the protein CSVSGVGEKLFF.

This chain uses TRBV2 with TRBJ2-3; TRBD2 aligns across 8 bases. CDR3 length: 14 residues. J was trimmed by 1 base and V by 8 bases; bases with no gene match: 5. Germline CDR1 is SNHLY and CDR2 is FYNNEI. DNA of the CDR3: TGTGCCAGCGTAGCGGGGTCTGGCACAGATACGCAGTATTTT. This sequence encodes CASVAGSGTDTQYF.

A single count supports this clone. The V gene is TRBV12-5, the J gene TRBJ1-5; D may be TRBD1 (6 bases). This CDR3 contains 16 residues. Looked up from germline, CDR1 is LGHNT and CDR2 is FRNRAP. V lost 2 bases, J lost 1 base, and 12 bases lay in between. The CDR3: CASGLSPGVSNQPQHF. The CDR3 nucleotides read TGTGCTAGTGGTTTGAGTCCAGGGGTCAGCAATCAGCCCCAGCATTTT.

This rearrangement joins TRBV7-9 to TRBJ2-6; tentatively, D is TRBD1 (5 bases). V was cut by 7 bases and J by 4 bases, with 20 bases left in between. The germline CDR1 and CDR2 sequences are SEHNR and FQNEAQ (reference sequence). The CDR3 loop spans 17 amino acids. CDR3 sequence (DNA): TGTGCCAGCACCAAAGGTCAGGGTCTCTGGGGGGCCAACGTCCTGACTTTC. Translating gives CASTKGQGLWGANVLTF.

The CDR3, as DNA: TGTGCCAGCAGCCAAGACGGACTAGCGGTCACAGATACGCAGTATTTT. It yields the protein CASSQDGLAVTDTQYF. The chain combines TRBV3-1 (or the pseudogene TRBV3-2) with TRBJ2-3, with 10 bases matching TRBD2. J lost 2 bases, V lost 0 bases, and 2 bases had no gene match. CDR1 and CDR2 (germline): LGHDT, YNNKEL (reference sequence). The CDR3 spans 16 residues.

This clone has a single count. The chain carries TRBV6-2 or TRBV6-3 and TRBJ1-1; D remains ambiguous. CDR1 is MNHEY and CDR2 is SVGEGT in the germline V gene. The CDR3 covers 12 residues. V lost 2 bases and J 4 bases, leaving 5 bases between the germline ends. The CDR3 region has the DNA TGTGCCAGCAGTTACGAGGCCACTGAAGCTTTCTTT. Residues: CASSYEATEAFF.

The chain carries TRBV7-2 and TRBJ2-1; 9 nucleotides align to TRBD1. Germline V lookup: CDR1 SGHTA, CDR2 FQGNSA. CDR3 size: 14 residues. V shed 5 bases, J shed 6 bases, and the junction held 5 bases outside the gene matches. This chain's CDR3 is CASSEDRGINEQFF. DNA for the CDR3: TGTGCCAGCAGCGAAGACAGGGGGATCAATGAGCAGTTCTTC. The whole variable domain, remainder taken from reference TRBV7-2 and TRBJ2-1, is GAGVSQSPSNKVTEKGKDVELRCDPISGHTALYWYRQSLGQGLEFLIYFQGNSAPDKSGLPSDRFSAERTGGSVSTLTIQRTQQEDSAVYLCASSEDRGINEQFFGPGTRLTVL.

The V call is TRBV10-3, the J call TRBJ1-1; the match to TRBD1 covers 7 bases. The CDR3 extends over 16 amino acids. Per germline, CDR1 ENHRY and CDR2 SYGVKD. The junction had 18 bases not matched to a gene; V was cut back by 6 bases and J by 8 bases. The CDR3 reads CAIREGTALTSQEAFF. CDR3 DNA sequence: TGTGCCATCAGAGAGGGGACAGCCCTCACCAGCCAAGAAGCTTTCTTT.

The rearrangement joins TRBV5-5 to TRBJ2-5; 12 nucleotides line up with TRBD1. The CDR3 consists of 18 residues. Germline assignment: CDR1 SGHKS and CDR2 YYEKEE (reference sequence). J lost 5 bases, V lost 1 base, and 12 bases had no gene match. CDR3 nucleotides: TGTGCCAGCAGCTTGACGGGCGGGACAGGGGGCATGTGGGAGACCCAGTACTTC. This translates into CASSLTGGTGGMWETQYF. The whole variable domain, remainder taken from reference TRBV5-5 and TRBJ2-5, is DAGVTQSPTHLIKTRGQQVTLRCSPISGHKSVSWYQQVLGQGPQFIFQYYEKEERGRGNFPDRFSARQFPNYSSELNVNALLLGDSALYLCASSLTGGTGGMWETQYFGPGTRLLVL.

The J gene is TRBJ2-1, the V gene TRBV27; 9 bases map to TRBD2. The CDR3 extends over 14 amino acids. Per the germline V gene, CDR1 is MNHEY and CDR2 is SMNVEV (reference sequence). J lost 3 bases, V lost 3 bases, and 0 bases had no gene match. In DNA, the CDR3 is TGTGCCAGCAGTTTGCGGGGGGGCTACAATGAGCAGTTCTTC. It is translated as CASSLRGGYNEQFF.

This clone was seen ten or more times. The chain recombines TRBV18 with TRBJ1-1; D ambiguous. Trimming shortened V by 0 bases and J by 1 base, and 12 bases separated the two germline ends. CDR3 length: 16 residues. Germline V CDR1 and CDR2: KGHSH, LQKENI. CDR3 coding DNA: TGTGCCAGCTCACCACCCCCGACGATCTGGAACACTGAAGCTTTCTTT. It specifies CASSPPPTIWNTEAFF.

The chain combines TRBV5-4 with TRBJ2-7; 9 nucleotides agree with TRBD2. The CDR3 runs to 16 residues. With V trimmed by 2 bases and J by 0 bases, 6 bases remained unmatched. Germline lookup yields CDR1 SGHNT and CDR2 YYREEE (reference sequence). The CDR3 protein is CASSFGGTSHSYEQYF. Here the CDR3 DNA reads TGTGCCAGCAGCTTTGGCGGGACTAGCCACTCCTACGAGCAGTACTTC. The full variable domain, completed using reference TRBV5-4 and TRBJ2-7, is ETGVTQSPTHLIKTRGQQVTLRCSSQSGHNTVSWYQQALGQGPQFIFQYYREEENGRGNFPPRFSGLQFPNYSSELNVNALELDDSALYLCASSFGGTSHSYEQYFGPGTRLTVT.

The chain links TRBV7-8 to TRBJ2-1; TRBD1 is a possible D gene (5 bases). This CDR3 region has 13 residues. V was trimmed by 5 bases and J by 9 bases, leaving 14 bases between them. Germline V gene sequence: CDR1 SGHVS, CDR2 FQNEAQ. The CDR3 DNA reads as TGTGCCAGCAGCGGAGCAGGGTACGGTGAGCAGTTCTTC. Its protein product is CASSGAGYGEQFF.

The V and J genes are TRBV2 and TRBJ2-7; 9 bases are a match to TRBD1. Germline lookup yields CDR1 SNHLY and CDR2 FYNNEI. The CDR3 totals 12 residues. The CDR3 nucleotides are TGTGCTGTTCAGGACAGGGGTTACGAGCAGTACTTC. This gives the protein CAVQDRGYEQYF. The variable domain in full, with the rest retrieved from reference TRBV2 and TRBJ2-7, is EPEVTQTPSHQVTQMGQEVILRCVPISNHLYFYWYRQILGQKVEFLVSFYNNEISEKSEIFDDQFSVERPDGSNFTLKIRSTKLEDSAMYFCAVQDRGYEQYFGPGTRLTVT.

V is TRBV19 and J is TRBJ1-1; D might be TRBD1 (6 bases). The V and J ends lost 6 bases and 4 bases respectively, with 15 bases between them. Germline CDR1 and CDR2: LNHDA and SQIVND (reference sequence). This CDR3 is built from 14 residues. In DNA form, the CDR3 reads TGTGCCAGTAGACCCTCTGGGGGGGCCACTGAAGCTTTCTTT. Translating gives CASRPSGGATEAFF.

This sequence joins TRBV5-6 and TRBJ1-5, with D possibly TRBD1 on 5 matching bases. The CDR3 has 12 residues. Germline V gene sequence: CDR1 SGHDT, CDR2 YYEEEE. V lost 0 bases and J 9 bases, leaving 7 bases between the germline ends. CDR3 nucleotide sequence: TGTGCCAGCAGCTTGGGGGGCTCGCCCCAGCATTTT. Its translation is CASSLGGSPQHF.

The V gene is TRBV6-5, the J gene TRBJ1-2; D ambiguous. V lost 6 bases and J lost 8, with 22 bases in between. CDR3 length: 15 amino acids. Germline-derived CDR1 and CDR2 are MNHEY and SVGAGI. CDR3 protein: CASSKNNLEPMGYTF. The CDR3 DNA sequence: TGTGCCAGCAGCAAGAACAATTTGGAGCCCATGGGCTACACCTTC.

In this sample, this clone turned up once. V gene TRBV11-3 combines with J gene TRBJ2-3, with 7 bases lining up with TRBD2. Unmatched junction bases numbered 4, after V lost 4 bases and J lost 3 bases. The CDR3 loop spans 14 amino acids. Germline V lookup: CDR1 SGHNT, CDR2 YENEEA. The CDR3 loop is CASSSGGSTDTQYF. The CDR3 region has the DNA TGTGCCAGCAGCTCCGGGGGGTCGACAGATACGCAGTATTTT.

The chain uses TRBV3-1 (or the pseudogene TRBV3-2) and TRBJ2-1; 8 positions match TRBD2. The CDR3 is 18 residues long. V lost 3 bases to trimming and J lost 0 bases; unmatched junction nucleotides: 10. Per germline, CDR1 LGHDT and CDR2 YNNKEL (reference sequence). CDR3 in amino acids: CASSHSRQRGSSYNEQFF. CDR3 nucleotides: TGTGCCAGCAGCCACTCGAGGCAGCGGGGGAGCTCCTACAATGAGCAGTTCTTC.

DNA for the CDR3: TGTGCCAGCAGCCAAGATAGTGAAAAACTGTTTTTT. Its translation: CASSQDSEKLFF. The genes are TRBV3-1 (or the pseudogene TRBV3-2) and TRBJ1-4, with no clear D. This CDR3 is 12 amino acids long. Trimming removed 0 bases at V and 7 bases at J, with 3 bases between. Germline V gene data show CDR1 as LGHDT and CDR2 as YNNKEL (reference sequence).

The chain is built from TRBV18 and TRBJ1-2, with 8 bases fitting TRBD1. In germline, CDR1 is KGHSH, CDR2 LQKENI. Unmatched junction bases numbered 8, after V lost 3 bases and J lost 8 bases. The CDR3 runs to 14 residues. The CDR3 nucleotides are TGTGCCAGCTCACCCGGACAGGGAGTAGTAGGCTACACCTTC. Its protein product is CASSPGQGVVGYTF.